This record looks at one TCR beta chain sequence and its context. Its target is unknown. This CDR3 has 15 amino acids. V lost 5 bases to trimming and J lost 0 bases, with 11 bases between them. CDR1 is SGHTA, CDR2 FQGNSA, per germline. TCR alpha and TCR beta cDNA libraries with sample barcodes and UMIs came from 5'RACE using constant-segment primers. Each CDR3 protein is one row after TCRdb ran MiXCR on the 5' RACE reads. This table has roughly 560,000 distinct CDR3 sequences, roughly 22% appearing once. The sample comes from a study of T-cell memory formation after mild COVID-19. Broader study findings: Cross-reactive memory appears to have joined, as suggested by some responding clones showing up in pre-infection memory.

The clonotype originates from an adult woman who had mild COVID-19 (a few samples of this study predate the infection). Cell type and time point are not known. The sample was PBMCs or a T cell subset sorted from them (not recorded which). The chain is built from TRBV7-2 and TRBJ2-1; D possibly corresponds to TRBD2 (7 bases). The CDR3 DNA reads as TGTGCCAGCAGCGTGCGGGGGCTCTCCTACAATGAGCAGTTCTTC. It translates to CASSVRGLSYNEQFF.